The clone carrying this T cell receptor beta chain was observed at least ten times. The antigen is undetermined. The data were taken from a study of tumor and adjacent non-tumor tissue in lung cancer. Study-wide background: Histology: about a dozen adenocarcinoma, a couple of squamous cell carcinoma, 1 small cell lung cancer.

TCRbeta libraries were built with three rounds of nested PCR, modified from ARM-PCR. TCRdb analysed the multiplex PCR reads with MiXCR anew, one entry per CDR3 protein. The data show fewer than 100,000 distinct CDR3 sequences, roughly two thirds seen once. Trimming pared 6 bases from V and 1 base from J, leaving 17 bases between. Per the germline V gene, CDR1 is MNHEY and CDR2 is SVGAGI. The CDR3 covers 16 residues. Study results and caveats: Significantly higher TCR diversity was found in tumor than normal lung.

This sample's RNA came from whole unsorted tissue. This sequence originates from a woman between 35 and 50 years old with non-small cell lung cancer. Sequencing used lung tumor tissue. This sequence joins TRBV6-5 and TRBJ2-3; D may be TRBD1 (5 bases). Written as DNA, the CDR3 is TGTGCCAGCAGCCCTCCCCAGGGCGCGGGCACAGATACGCAGTATTTT. This sequence encodes CASSPPQGAGTDTQYF.